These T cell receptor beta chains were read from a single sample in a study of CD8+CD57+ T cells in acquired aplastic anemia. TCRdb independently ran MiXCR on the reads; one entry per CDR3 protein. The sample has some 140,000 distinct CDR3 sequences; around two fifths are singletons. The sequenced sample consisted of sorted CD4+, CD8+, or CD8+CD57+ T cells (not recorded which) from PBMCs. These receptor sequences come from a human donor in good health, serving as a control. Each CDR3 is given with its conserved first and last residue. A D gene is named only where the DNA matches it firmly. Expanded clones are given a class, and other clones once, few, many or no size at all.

TGTGCCAGCAGCTTGATTGTTGGGCGGGGGTATTCCCAAGAGACCCAGTACTTC	CASSLIVGRGYSQETQYF	TRBD2	TRBV5-4	TRBJ2-5	NA
TGTGCCAGCAGTGAACCCCCGGGGGGTATCTATGGCTACACCTTC	CASSEPPGGIYGYTF	NA	TRBV2	TRBJ1-2	few
TGTGCCAGCAGCTTAGGTCTGGTTCGGCACTACTACGAGCAGTACTTC	CASSLGLVRHYYEQYF	NA	TRBV7-8	TRBJ2-7	NA
TGTGCCAACCGACAGGGGTCCTATAATTCACCCCTCCACTTT	CANRQGSYNSPLHF	TRBD1	TRBV2	TRBJ1-6	NA
TGTGCCAGCAGTCACGACCCAACAGGGACCCTAGGCTATGGCTACACCTTC	CASSHDPTGTLGYGYTF	NA	TRBV6-4	TRBJ1-2	many
TGTGCCAGCAGTGGACCTATACAGCCCCAGCATTTT	CASSGPIQPQHF	NA	TRBV2	TRBJ1-5	NA
TGTGCCAGCATCTCGGGACAGTCTAATGAAAAACTGTTTTTT	CASISGQSNEKLFF	TRBD1	TRBV28	TRBJ1-4	NA
TGTGCCAGCGTACAGGGTCCCAACACAGATACGCAGTATTTT	CASVQGPNTDTQYF	NA	TRBV6-1	TRBJ2-3	many
TGTGCCAGCAGCTCTTCCGGGGCAGGGCTATCGGAGGCTTTCTTT	CASSSSGAGLSEAFF	NA	TRBV28	TRBJ1-1	many
TGCAGTGCCTTCAGCGGGAGCTCCTACAATGAGCAGTTCTTC	CSAFSGSSYNEQFF	TRBD2	TRBV20-1	TRBJ2-1	many
TGTGCCAGCAGTCCCCACCACGTCAATGAGCAGTTCTTC	CASSPHHVNEQFF	NA	TRBV6-1	TRBJ2-1	many
TGTGCCAGCAGTTACAATTCGGTCAGCTCTCGTACCGGGGAGCTGTTTTTT	CASSYNSVSSRTGELFF	NA	TRBV6-5	TRBJ2-2	few
TGTGCCAGCAGCCCCCAAATGGGACTAGTTACAGATACGCAGTATTTT	CASSPQMGLVTDTQYF	TRBD2	TRBV9	TRBJ2-3	NA
TGCAGCGTTGGGCAGGGAGTGGATTCACCCCTCCACTTT	CSVGQGVDSPLHF	NA	TRBV29-1	TRBJ1-6	NA
TGCGCCAGCAGCAACTCAGAGGGGGCTCCCTCCTACGAGCAGTACTTC	CASSNSEGAPSYEQYF	TRBD1	TRBV4-1	TRBJ2-7	many
TGTGCCAGCTCCCTAGCGGGAGGGGATTTCTACGAGCAGTACTTC	CASSLAGGDFYEQYF	TRBD2	TRBV2	TRBJ2-7	many
TGCAGTGCTAGGGCCAGTTTAGCCAAAAACATTCAGTACTTC	CSARASLAKNIQYF	NA	TRBV20-1	TRBJ2-4	few
TGTGCCACCAGTGATTTTTCAGGGGATGCCGGGGAGCCGTTTTTT	CATSDFSGDAGEPFF	NA	TRBV24-1	TRBJ2-2	few
TGTGCCTGGAGGTATAACACCGGGGAGCTGTTTTTT	CAWRYNTGELFF	NA	TRBV30	TRBJ2-2	NA
TGTGCCACCAGTGATTTTAGGCTAGCGGGAGCTGGGAATGAGCAGTTCTTC	CATSDFRLAGAGNEQFF	TRBD2	TRBV24-1	TRBJ2-1	NA
TGTGCCAGCAGCTTGGGTGGGACTCTAATCACAGATACGCAGTATTTT	CASSLGGTLITDTQYF	NA	TRBV5-6	TRBJ2-3	NA
TGTGCCAGTAGTGAAGGGACAGGGGGCGGGGGTACTGAAGCTTTCTTT	CASSEGTGGGGTEAFF	TRBD1	TRBV19	TRBJ1-1	many
TGTGCCAGCAGAGAGGGTGCCTTCAATCAGCCCCAGCATTTT	CASREGAFNQPQHF	NA	TRBV2	TRBJ1-5	once
TGTGCCACTACGTGGGGGGGCACCGGGGAGCTGTTTTTT	CATTWGGTGELFF	TRBD2	TRBV19	TRBJ2-2	many
TGTGCCAGCAGCCCTCGACAGGGCGCCATGAACACTGAAGCTTTCTTT	CASSPRQGAMNTEAFF	TRBD1	TRBV4-2	TRBJ1-1	many
TGTGCCATCAGTGGTCAGGGGGCGGTCAATGAGCAGTTCTTC	CAISGQGAVNEQFF	TRBD1	TRBV10-3	TRBJ2-1	many
TGTGCCAGCGAACGGACAGGCCAAGTGGGTGGCTACACCTTC	CASERTGQVGGYTF	TRBD1	TRBV10-3	TRBJ1-2	NA
TGTGCCAGTCAGGGACAGGGGGGTCAGCCCCAGCATTTT	CASQGQGGQPQHF	TRBD1	TRBV2	TRBJ1-5	many
TGCAGTGCTCTACAACAGGGGGCCTTTACCTACAATGAGCAGTTCTTC	CSALQQGAFTYNEQFF	TRBD1	TRBV20-1	TRBJ2-1	many
TGTGCCATCAGATCCGGGACCCCGAACACCGGGGAGCTGTTTTTT	CAIRSGTPNTGELFF	NA	TRBV10-3	TRBJ2-2	many
TGTGCCAGCAGCCAACTTACGGGCCATGAAGCTTTCTTT	CASSQLTGHEAFF	NA	TRBV3-1	TRBJ1-1	few
TGTGCCAGCAGTGGTACTAGCGGGAGGGATCAGGAGCAGTTCTTC	CASSGTSGRDQEQFF	TRBD2	TRBV2	TRBJ2-1	many
TGTGCCAGCAGTCGAGGGGCATTGCGAGGCTACACCTTC	CASSRGALRGYTF	NA	TRBV27	TRBJ1-2	few
TGCGCCAGCAGCTTGTACACCTCTGGAAACACCATATATTTT	CASSLYTSGNTIYF	NA	TRBV5-1	TRBJ1-3	many
TGTGCCTGGAGTGTAAGGGGCAGTGAGCAGTTCTTC	CAWSVRGSEQFF	NA	TRBV30	TRBJ2-1	many
TGTGCCTCGGGGAGGGTTTATGAGCAGTTCTTC	CASGRVYEQFF	TRBD2	TRBV28	TRBJ2-1	NA